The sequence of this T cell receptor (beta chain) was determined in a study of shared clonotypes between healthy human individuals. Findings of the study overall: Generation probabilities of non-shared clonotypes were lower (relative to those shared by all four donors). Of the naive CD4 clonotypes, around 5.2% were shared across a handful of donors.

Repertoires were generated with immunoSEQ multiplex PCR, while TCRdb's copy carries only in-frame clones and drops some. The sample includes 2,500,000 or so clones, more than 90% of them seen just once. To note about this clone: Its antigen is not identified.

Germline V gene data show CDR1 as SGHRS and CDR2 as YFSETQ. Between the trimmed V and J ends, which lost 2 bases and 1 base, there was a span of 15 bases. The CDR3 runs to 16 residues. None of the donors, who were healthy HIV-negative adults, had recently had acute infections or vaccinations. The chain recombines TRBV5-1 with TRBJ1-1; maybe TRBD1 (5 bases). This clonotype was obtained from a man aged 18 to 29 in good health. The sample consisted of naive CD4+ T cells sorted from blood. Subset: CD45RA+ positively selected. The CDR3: CASSLLNRDSNTEAFF. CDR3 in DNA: TGCGCCAGCAGCTTACTGAACCGGGACTCGAACACTGAAGCTTTCTTT.